The rows below give T cell receptor beta chains drawn from one sample of a study of cytomegalovirus exposure and HLA in healthy donors. Clones were read by immunoSEQ multiplex PCR, and TCRdb kept only the in-frame ones, dropping some. The sample shows roughly 180,000 clones, 82% of them seen only once. What was sequenced was PBMCs. These TCRs come from a male donor in good health and CMV-seronegative. The CDR3 runs from the conserved cysteine through the conserved F or W. Each record gives: CDR3 DNA, CDR3 protein, clone size, D gene, J gene, V gene. A D gene is named only where the DNA matches it firmly. Size is omitted from some rows. Given values are once, few, many or a class for expanded clones.

CDR3 DNA: TGTGCCAGCAGCTTAGTATTCGCCCGGGGGAGCACTGAAGCTTTCTTT
CDR3 protein: CASSLVFARGSTEAFF
clone size: .
D gene: .
J gene: TRBJ1-1
V gene: TRBV7-2

CDR3 DNA: TGTGCCAGCAGCGTGACGGGGAGTAATTCACCCCTCCACTTT
CDR3 protein: CASSVTGSNSPLHF
clone size: once
D gene: .
J gene: TRBJ1-6
V gene: TRBV9

CDR3 DNA: TGTGCCAGCAGGGAAGCACGGGAGCAGCCCCAGCATTTT
CDR3 protein: CASREAREQPQHF
clone size: .
D gene: .
J gene: TRBJ1-5
V gene: TRBV2

CDR3 DNA: TGCGCCAGCGGCGTGGGACAGGGGGAAGGCTACACCTTC
CDR3 protein: CASGVGQGEGYTF
clone size: .
D gene: TRBD1
J gene: TRBJ1-2
V gene: TRBV5-1

CDR3 DNA: TGTGCCAGCAGCCCCCGGGGGGGACTACCCTCCTACAATGAGCAGTTCTTC
CDR3 protein: CASSPRGGLPSYNEQFF
clone size: once
D gene: TRBD2
J gene: TRBJ2-1
V gene: TRBV7-9

CDR3 DNA: TGTGCCAGCAGTTTTGTGGGGGCCCAGCCCCAGCATTTT
CDR3 protein: CASSFVGAQPQHF
clone size: .
D gene: .
J gene: TRBJ1-5
V gene: TRBV28

CDR3 DNA: TGTGCCAGTAGTATGATGAGACAGGGCTGGAGTCAGCCCCAGCATTTT
CDR3 protein: CASSMMRQGWSQPQHF
clone size: .
D gene: TRBD1
J gene: TRBJ1-5
V gene: TRBV19

CDR3 DNA: TGTGCCAGCAGCGCCCCGGCGACGGGGGGCACTGAAGCTTTCTTT
CDR3 protein: CASSAPATGGTEAFF
clone size: .
D gene: .
J gene: TRBJ1-1
V gene: TRBV9

CDR3 DNA: TGTGCCAGCAGCCTCGGACAGGGCGGTTGTGAAGCTTTCTTT
CDR3 protein: CASSLGQGGCEAFF
clone size: once
D gene: TRBD1
J gene: TRBJ1-1
V gene: TRBV7-2

CDR3 DNA: TGTGCCAGCACTCGAACCAAGGTAGTAGCGGGAGTAAATGAGCAGTTCTTC
CDR3 protein: CASTRTKVVAGVNEQFF
clone size: .
D gene: TRBD2
J gene: TRBJ2-1
V gene: TRBV2

CDR3 DNA: TGTGCTAGTGGCCAAAACTCTGGAAACACCATATATTTT
CDR3 protein: CASGQNSGNTIYF
clone size: .
D gene: .
J gene: TRBJ1-3
V gene: TRBV12-5

CDR3 DNA: TGTGCCAGCAGGGCCCACCGGGACTCTTACGAGCAGTACTTC
CDR3 protein: CASRAHRDSYEQYF
clone size: .
D gene: .
J gene: TRBJ2-7
V gene: TRBV6-5

CDR3 DNA: TGTGCCACCAGCAGGCCGGGACAGGGAGTCTCTGGGGCCAACGTCCTGACTTTC
CDR3 protein: CATSRPGQGVSGANVLTF
clone size: .
D gene: TRBD1
J gene: TRBJ2-6
V gene: TRBV15

CDR3 DNA: TGTGCCTGCACCGGCCCAGACAGCTACGATGAGACCCAGTACTTC
CDR3 protein: CACTGPDSYDETQYF
clone size: .
D gene: .
J gene: TRBJ2-5
V gene: TRBV30

CDR3 DNA: TGTGCCAGTAGTATCACTAGCGGGAGTGGGTGGAATGAGCAGTTCTTC
CDR3 protein: CASSITSGSGWNEQFF
clone size: .
D gene: TRBD2
J gene: TRBJ2-1
V gene: TRBV19